This entry describes one T cell receptor beta chain. What it binds is unknown. For each CDR3 protein, TCRdb gives one entry from its re-call of the 5' RACE reads, without DNA. In all, the sample yields 170,000 or so distinct CDR3 sequences. This CDR3 is built from 14 residues. Blood (2.5 ml) was collected from every donor individually. The entry originates in a study of monozygotic twins with inflammatory bowel disease. Broader study findings: Relative to healthy twins, IBD patients had fewer clonotypes in common with others, a gap that was especially apparent with disease activity. The co-twins with IBD showed lower TCRbeta diversity (inverse Simpson) than their healthy siblings.

This chain joins TRBV12-3 or TRBV12-4 and TRBJ1-2. This receptor was obtained from a human donor with ulcerative colitis or Crohn's disease, or a healthy co-twin of an affected twin (not recorded which). The sequenced sample was blood. The CDR3 here is CASSLATGGRGYTF.